This T cell receptor beta chain was obtained from a study of response to subunit inactivated influenza vaccine. TCRdb reprocessed the RT-PCR reads via MiXCR and lists one record per CDR3 protein. The profile shows around 790,000 distinct CDR3 sequences, about 20% of them singletons. In this sample, this clonotype turned up a few times. The CDR3 extends over 15 amino acids. Trimming cost V 5 bases and J 2 bases, with 16 bases left between them. Germline V gives CDR1 MNHNS, CDR2 SASEGT. The source is a man aged 50 to 60 who received an inactivated influenza vaccine. V is TRBV6-1 and J is TRBJ2-7; TRBD1 might be the D (6 bases). The specimen was PBMCs from blood, collected roughly 5 days after vaccination. CDR3 DNA: TGTGCCAGCAGTACCCAACAGGGTCCCCCCTACGAGCAGTACTTC. It encodes CASSTQQGPPYEQYF.